These T cell receptor beta chains were read from a single sample in a study of T-cell reconstitution after alpha-beta-depleted transplantation in children. In TCRdb, the PCR reads were re-called with MiXCR into one record per CDR3 protein. The sample has 250,000 to 400,000 distinct CDR3 sequences, roughly 25% seen once; the top ten hold around 9.9%. Specimen: PBMCs, mostly from graft donor cells, collected 180 days after TCRalphabeta/CD19-depleted stem cell transplant. Source of these receptors: a male patient aged 10 to 17 who had a stem cell transplant for acute lymphoblastic leukemia, so the T cells may come from the graft donor. Both conserved end residues are part of each CDR3. The D gene is left open where the match is weak. Size values are once, few and many counts, or a class for expanded clones, and some rows have none.

j_call: TRBJ1-5; d_call: TRBD1; v_call: TRBV5-1; clone_size: few; cdr3_aa: CASSLGPGGSNQPQHF; cdr3_nt: TGCGCCAGCAGCTTGGGCCCAGGGGGCAGCAATCAGCCCCAGCATTTT
j_call: TRBJ2-7; d_call: NA; v_call: TRBV7-3; clone_size: NA; cdr3_aa: CASSLIRGSSYEQYF; cdr3_nt: TGTGCCAGCAGCTTAATCCGGGGGAGCTCCTACGAGCAGTACTTC
j_call: TRBJ1-4; d_call: NA; v_call: TRBV10-3; clone_size: few; cdr3_aa: CAIRISENEKLFF; cdr3_nt: TGTGCCATCAGGATCTCGGAAAATGAAAAACTGTTTTTT
j_call: TRBJ2-7; d_call: TRBD2; v_call: TRBV4-1; clone_size: few; cdr3_aa: CASSALRERGYEQYF; cdr3_nt: TGCGCCAGCAGCGCGTTGCGGGAGAGGGGCTACGAGCAGTACTTC
j_call: TRBJ2-7; d_call: NA; v_call: TRBV5-1; clone_size: few; cdr3_aa: CASSLGGLRGRDYEQYF; cdr3_nt: TGCGCCAGCAGCTTGGGGGGTCTCCGGGGACGAGACTACGAGCAGTACTTC
j_call: TRBJ2-3; d_call: NA; v_call: TRBV21-1; clone_size: NA; cdr3_aa: CASTAGAVDTQYF; cdr3_nt: TGTGCCAGCACAGCGGGAGCGGTAGATACGCAGTATTTT
j_call: TRBJ2-3; d_call: NA; v_call: TRBV3-1; clone_size: few; cdr3_aa: CASSLPVGDTQYF; cdr3_nt: TGTGCCAGCAGCCTTCCCGTGGGAGATACGCAGTATTTT
j_call: TRBJ1-5; d_call: NA; v_call: TRBV20-1; clone_size: few; cdr3_aa: CSAKGGGNQPQHF; cdr3_nt: TGCAGTGCTAAAGGGGGGGGCAATCAGCCCCAGCATTTT
j_call: TRBJ1-2; d_call: NA; v_call: TRBV5-6; clone_size: many; cdr3_aa: CASSLLGDGYTF; cdr3_nt: TGTGCCAGCAGCCTGCTTGGTGATGGCTACACCTTC
j_call: TRBJ2-1; d_call: TRBD2; v_call: TRBV7-9; clone_size: NA; cdr3_aa: CASSSIAGGGDEQFF; cdr3_nt: TGTGCCAGCAGCTCGATAGCGGGAGGGGGGGATGAGCAGTTCTTC
j_call: TRBJ2-7; d_call: TRBD1; v_call: TRBV11-1; clone_size: once; cdr3_aa: CASSSLPDRGEQYF; cdr3_nt: TGTGCCAGCAGCTCCCTACCCGACAGGGGCGAGCAGTACTTC
j_call: TRBJ2-2; d_call: TRBD2; v_call: TRBV25-1; clone_size: NA; cdr3_aa: CASSPIAGGTGELFF; cdr3_nt: TGTGCCAGCAGTCCCATAGCGGGAGGGACCGGGGAGCTGTTTTTT
j_call: TRBJ2-3; d_call: NA; v_call: TRBV4-1; clone_size: few; cdr3_aa: CASSQDKWGDSYESDTQYF; cdr3_nt: TGCGCCAGCAGCCAAGATAAATGGGGGGACTCCTACGAGTCAGATACGCAGTATTTT
j_call: TRBJ2-2; d_call: NA; v_call: TRBV7-3; clone_size: few; cdr3_aa: CASSLNPDPNTGELFF; cdr3_nt: TGTGCCAGCAGCTTAAATCCGGACCCGAACACCGGGGAGCTGTTTTTT
j_call: TRBJ1-1; d_call: NA; v_call: TRBV3-1; clone_size: NA; cdr3_aa: CASSHFRLPSAEAFF; cdr3_nt: TGTGCCAGCAGCCACTTCAGGCTCCCGAGCGCTGAAGCTTTCTTT
j_call: TRBJ2-3; d_call: TRBD2; v_call: TRBV4-1; clone_size: NA; cdr3_aa: CASSQGRGFRPSTDTQYF; cdr3_nt: TGCGCCAGCAGCCAAGGGCGGGGGTTCCGTCCCAGCACAGATACGCAGTATTTT
j_call: TRBJ2-3; d_call: TRBD2; v_call: TRBV6-1; clone_size: few; cdr3_aa: CASRFPGLAEDTQYF; cdr3_nt: TGTGCCAGCAGATTTCCGGGACTAGCGGAAGATACGCAGTATTTT
j_call: TRBJ2-1; d_call: NA; v_call: TRBV7-8; clone_size: NA; cdr3_aa: CASTDRANNEQFF; cdr3_nt: TGTGCCAGCACTGACAGAGCCAACAATGAGCAGTTCTTC
j_call: TRBJ2-3; d_call: NA; v_call: TRBV5-1; clone_size: NA; cdr3_aa: CASSLGSGVTDTQYF; cdr3_nt: TGCGCCAGCAGCTTGGGGTCGGGAGTAACAGATACGCAGTATTTT
j_call: TRBJ2-3; d_call: TRBD2; v_call: TRBV7-9; clone_size: NA; cdr3_aa: CASSSSGATDTQYF; cdr3_nt: TGTGCCAGCAGTTCAAGCGGGGCCACAGATACGCAGTATTTT
j_call: TRBJ1-3; d_call: TRBD1; v_call: TRBV20-1; clone_size: NA; cdr3_aa: CSAPRGPVSGNTIYF; cdr3_nt: TGCAGTGCTCCCAGGGGGCCGGTGTCTGGAAACACCATATATTTT
j_call: TRBJ1-3; d_call: NA; v_call: TRBV7-6; clone_size: few; cdr3_aa: CASSLLAGLSPGVTIYF; cdr3_nt: TGTGCCAGCAGCTTATTAGCAGGGTTGAGCCCAGGAGTCACCATATATTTT
j_call: TRBJ2-5; d_call: NA; v_call: TRBV15; clone_size: NA; cdr3_aa: CATSRGRGRDGLETQYF; cdr3_nt: TGTGCCACCAGCAGAGGAAGGGGGCGGGATGGGCTTGAGACCCAGTACTTC
j_call: TRBJ2-7; d_call: NA; v_call: TRBV5-6; clone_size: many; cdr3_aa: CASSPWVRSYEQYF; cdr3_nt: TGTGCCAGCAGCCCCTGGGTAAGGTCCTACGAGCAGTACTTC
j_call: TRBJ2-1; d_call: TRBD1; v_call: TRBV4-1; clone_size: NA; cdr3_aa: CASSQTRDRSAEQFF; cdr3_nt: TGCGCCAGCAGCCAAACACGGGACAGGTCGGCTGAGCAGTTCTTC
j_call: TRBJ1-5; d_call: TRBD1; v_call: TRBV7-8; clone_size: NA; cdr3_aa: CASSYNRDRGRNQPQHF; cdr3_nt: TGTGCCAGCAGCTATAACCGGGACAGGGGGCGAAATCAGCCCCAGCATTTT
j_call: TRBJ1-2; d_call: NA; v_call: TRBV7-9; clone_size: many; cdr3_aa: CASSLGTGLGGYTF; cdr3_nt: TGTGCCAGCAGCTTAGGAACAGGGTTGGGCGGCTACACCTTC
j_call: TRBJ1-1; d_call: NA; v_call: TRBV7-3; clone_size: few; cdr3_aa: CASSGGVEAFF; cdr3_nt: TGTGCCAGCAGCGGGGGAGTTGAAGCTTTCTTT
j_call: TRBJ1-2; d_call: NA; v_call: TRBV5-1; clone_size: NA; cdr3_aa: CASSPLDPTIGYTF; cdr3_nt: TGCGCCAGCAGCCCTCTCGACCCTACCATCGGCTACACCTTC
j_call: TRBJ2-7; d_call: NA; v_call: TRBV10-3; clone_size: NA; cdr3_aa: CAIAESLLYEQYF; cdr3_nt: TGTGCCATCGCGGAGAGCCTCCTCTACGAGCAGTACTTC
j_call: TRBJ2-7; d_call: TRBD1; v_call: TRBV7-9; clone_size: few; cdr3_aa: CASTQAGTGVYEQYF; cdr3_nt: TGTGCCAGCACCCAAGCCGGGACAGGGGTCTACGAGCAGTACTTC
j_call: TRBJ2-1; d_call: TRBD2; v_call: TRBV9; clone_size: many; cdr3_aa: CASSVGLADESYNEQFF; cdr3_nt: TGTGCCAGCAGCGTCGGACTAGCGGATGAGTCCTACAATGAGCAGTTCTTC
j_call: TRBJ1-4; d_call: NA; v_call: TRBV7-9; clone_size: few; cdr3_aa: CASSGHGTTGEKLFF; cdr3_nt: TGTGCCAGCAGCGGGCACGGGACAACGGGCGAAAAACTGTTTTTT
j_call: TRBJ2-1; d_call: TRBD2; v_call: TRBV7-9; clone_size: NA; cdr3_aa: CASSLVGTSGSEQFF; cdr3_nt: TGTGCCAGCAGCTTAGTTGGGACTAGCGGGAGTGAGCAGTTCTTC
j_call: TRBJ2-5; d_call: TRBD2; v_call: TRBV10-2; clone_size: NA; cdr3_aa: CASSDLAGGPTETQYF; cdr3_nt: TGCGCCAGCAGTGACCTAGCGGGAGGGCCGACGGAGACCCAGTACTTC
j_call: TRBJ2-1; d_call: NA; v_call: TRBV9; clone_size: few; cdr3_aa: CASKGAYNEQFF; cdr3_nt: TGTGCCAGCAAAGGGGCCTACAATGAGCAGTTCTTC
j_call: TRBJ2-7; d_call: NA; v_call: TRBV21-1; clone_size: NA; cdr3_aa: CASSKWTGFYEQYF; cdr3_nt: TGTGCCAGCAGCAAATGGACAGGGTTCTACGAGCAGTACTTC
j_call: TRBJ2-2; d_call: NA; v_call: TRBV27; clone_size: few; cdr3_aa: CASSPTRMELFF; cdr3_nt: TGTGCCAGCAGTCCGACGCGCATGGAGCTGTTTTTT
j_call: TRBJ2-7; d_call: NA; v_call: TRBV6-5; clone_size: NA; cdr3_aa: CASSFALGNEQYF; cdr3_nt: TGTGCCAGCAGTTTCGCCCTAGGGAACGAGCAGTACTTC
j_call: TRBJ2-7; d_call: TRBD1; v_call: TRBV9; clone_size: few; cdr3_aa: CASSFGTGLYEQYF; cdr3_nt: TGTGCCAGCAGCTTCGGGACAGGGCTATACGAGCAGTACTTC
j_call: TRBJ2-2; d_call: TRBD2; v_call: TRBV12-3/TRBV12-4; clone_size: once; cdr3_aa: CASSLSSGRRGARVRGELFF; cdr3_nt: TGTGCCAGCAGTTTGTCTAGCGGGAGGCGGGGTGCGAGAGTCCGAGGGGAGCTGTTTTTT
j_call: TRBJ2-7; d_call: TRBD1; v_call: TRBV12-3/TRBV12-4; clone_size: NA; cdr3_aa: CASSLGQGVPYEQYF; cdr3_nt: TGTGCCAGCAGTTTAGGGCAGGGGGTGCCCTACGAGCAGTACTTC
j_call: TRBJ1-2; d_call: NA; v_call: TRBV21-1; clone_size: NA; cdr3_aa: CASSRGQGGAGGGYTF; cdr3_nt: TGTGCCAGCAGCAGGGGCCAAGGGGGCGCAGGCGGTGGCTACACCTTC
j_call: TRBJ1-1; d_call: NA; v_call: TRBV6-4; clone_size: NA; cdr3_aa: CASRRGRGGSGTEAFF; cdr3_nt: TGTGCCAGCAGGAGGGGGAGGGGGGGTTCGGGCACTGAAGCTTTCTTT
j_call: TRBJ1-6; d_call: NA; v_call: TRBV21-1; clone_size: NA; cdr3_aa: CASSKATRQSSYNSPLHF; cdr3_nt: TGTGCCAGCAGCAAAGCCACCAGGCAGAGCTCCTATAATTCACCCCTCCACTTT
j_call: TRBJ2-5; d_call: NA; v_call: TRBV5-1; clone_size: few; cdr3_aa: CASSLRKDRGETQYF; cdr3_nt: TGCGCCAGCAGCTTGCGTAAAGACCGGGGAGAGACCCAGTACTTC
j_call: TRBJ1-1; d_call: NA; v_call: TRBV7-8; clone_size: NA; cdr3_aa: CASSLVPGTYTEAFF; cdr3_nt: TGTGCCAGCAGCTTAGTGCCCGGGACCTACACTGAAGCTTTCTTT
j_call: TRBJ2-7; d_call: TRBD1; v_call: TRBV10-2; clone_size: NA; cdr3_aa: CASSESWGQGNFEQYF; cdr3_nt: TGCGCCAGCAGTGAATCTTGGGGACAGGGGAATTTCGAGCAGTACTTC
j_call: TRBJ1-1; d_call: TRBD1; v_call: TRBV5-5; clone_size: few; cdr3_aa: CASSRVQGTEAFF; cdr3_nt: TGTGCCAGCAGCCGAGTACAGGGGACTGAAGCTTTCTTT
j_call: TRBJ1-2; d_call: NA; v_call: TRBV20-1; clone_size: NA; cdr3_aa: CSAFKQDREGYTF; cdr3_nt: TGCAGTGCTTTTAAACAGGATCGTGAAGGCTACACCTTC
j_call: TRBJ2-5; d_call: TRBD1; v_call: TRBV12-3/TRBV12-4; clone_size: few; cdr3_aa: CASSRSLQGGETQYF; cdr3_nt: TGTGCCAGCAGCCGTAGTTTACAGGGGGGCGAGACCCAGTACTTC